This paragraph reports one TCR beta chain. Its target is unknown. The sample comes from a study of T cells expressing NK-cell markers. Overall study context: Among eight sequenced donors, seven carried HCMV seropositivity while one was seronegative.

General study findings and limits: The study found these clonotypes also leading the CD3+CD56-NKG2C+ fraction in several donors.

No DNA is given; TCRdb re-called the 5' RACE reads and lists each CDR3 protein once. The sample shows 300,000 to 500,000 distinct CDR3 sequences, and around 11% sits with its ten largest clones. There are 13 residues in the CDR3. Germline V CDR1 and CDR2: MDHEN, SYDVKM. Sequencing was done on a sample of blood T cells: a sorted CD56 or NKG2C T cell subset, CD4+ or CD8+ T cells, or bulk PBMC T cells (not recorded which). The chain joins TRBV28 to TRBJ1-2; the D call from TCRdb, TRBD1, cannot be confirmed without DNA. The clonotype originates from a woman aged 45-59 years in good health. Here the CDR3 reads CASSPIPRYGYTF.